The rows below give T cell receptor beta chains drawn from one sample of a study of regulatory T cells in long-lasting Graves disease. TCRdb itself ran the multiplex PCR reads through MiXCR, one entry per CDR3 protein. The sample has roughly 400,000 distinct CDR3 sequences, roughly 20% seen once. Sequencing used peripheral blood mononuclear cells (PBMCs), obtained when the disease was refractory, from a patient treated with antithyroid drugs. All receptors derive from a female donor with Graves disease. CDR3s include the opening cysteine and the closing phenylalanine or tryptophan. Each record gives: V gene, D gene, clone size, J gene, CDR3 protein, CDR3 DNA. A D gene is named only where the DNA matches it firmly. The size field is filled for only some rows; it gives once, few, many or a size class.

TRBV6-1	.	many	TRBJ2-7	CASRGGQGYEQYF	TGTGCCAGCAGGGGGGGGCAGGGGTACGAGCAGTACTTC
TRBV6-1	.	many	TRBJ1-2	CASSEPGHGYTF	TGTGCCAGCAGTGAACCAGGGCATGGCTACACCTTC
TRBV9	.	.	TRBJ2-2	CASSPAEVNTGELFF	TGTGCCAGCAGCCCAGCGGAAGTGAACACCGGGGAGCTGTTTTTT
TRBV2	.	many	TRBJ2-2	CASSDPYTGELFF	TGTGCCAGCAGTGACCCCTACACCGGGGAGCTGTTTTTT
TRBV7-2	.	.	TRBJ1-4	CASSLVGDEKLFF	TGTGCCAGCAGCTTAGTAGGGGATGAAAAACTGTTTTTT
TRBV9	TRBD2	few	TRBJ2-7	CASSVSSGSYEQYF	TGTGCCAGCAGCGTGAGTAGCGGGAGCTACGAGCAGTACTTC
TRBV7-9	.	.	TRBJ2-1	CASSSTTLEQFF	TGTGCCAGCAGCTCCACAACCCTGGAGCAGTTCTTC
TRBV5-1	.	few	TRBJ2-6	CASSLDLSGANVLTF	TGCGCCAGCAGCTTGGACCTCTCTGGGGCCAACGTCCTGACTTTC
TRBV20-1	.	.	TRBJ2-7	CSASGDGYEQYF	TGCAGTGCCTCGGGGGACGGCTACGAGCAGTACTTC
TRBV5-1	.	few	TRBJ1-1	CASSLEPLSNTEAFF	TGCGCCAGCAGCTTGGAACCCCTTTCGAACACTGAAGCTTTCTTT
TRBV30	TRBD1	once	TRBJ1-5	CAWGRQGDRPQHF	TGTGCCTGGGGTCGACAGGGGGATCGGCCCCAGCATTTT
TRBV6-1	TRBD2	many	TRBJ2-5	CASSTISGRGETQYF	TGTGCCAGCAGTACGATTAGCGGGAGGGGAGAGACCCAGTACTTC
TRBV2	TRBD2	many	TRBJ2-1	CASSDQREVVYEQFF	TGTGCCAGCAGTGACCAGCGGGAGGTGGTCTATGAGCAGTTCTTC
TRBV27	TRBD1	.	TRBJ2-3	CASTVDRTTDTQYF	TGTGCCAGCACTGTGGACAGGACCACAGATACGCAGTATTTT
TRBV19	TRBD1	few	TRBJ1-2	CASNSLLGTGNGYTF	TGTGCCAGTAACTCGCTCCTGGGGACAGGAAATGGCTACACCTTC
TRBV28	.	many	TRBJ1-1	CASSLPARVNTEAFF	TGTGCCAGCAGCCTACCCGCGAGGGTGAACACTGAAGCTTTCTTT
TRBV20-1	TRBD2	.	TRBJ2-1	CSARGPSGSFDEQFF	TGCAGTGCTAGAGGTCCTAGCGGGAGTTTCGATGAGCAGTTCTTC
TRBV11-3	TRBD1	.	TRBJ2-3	CASSLGVGDRAETDTQYF	TGTGCCAGCAGCTTGGGTGTTGGCGACAGGGCTGAAACAGATACGCAGTATTTT
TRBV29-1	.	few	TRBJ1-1	CSVEGGVEREAFF	TGCAGCGTTGAAGGAGGGGTGGAGCGTGAAGCTTTCTTT
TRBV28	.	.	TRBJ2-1	CASRTDVTSCNEQFF	TGTGCCAGCAGGACGGACGTTACCTCCTGCAATGAGCAGTTCTTC
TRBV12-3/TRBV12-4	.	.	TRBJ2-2	CASSLVGMTGELFF	TGTGCCAGCAGTTTAGTTGGTATGACCGGGGAGCTGTTTTTT
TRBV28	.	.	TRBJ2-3	CASTSGTRGTDTQYF	TGTGCCAGCACTTCCGGGACCCGGGGCACAGATACGCAGTATTTT
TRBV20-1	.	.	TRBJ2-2	CSLRRSGYTGELFF	TGCAGCCTCCGTCGAAGCGGGTATACCGGGGAGCTGTTTTTT
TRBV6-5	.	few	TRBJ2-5	CASSYRADQETQYF	TGTGCCAGCAGTTATAGGGCGGACCAAGAGACCCAGTACTTC
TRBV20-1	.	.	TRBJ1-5	CSAIGGGNQPQHF	TGCAGTGCTATAGGGGGAGGCAATCAGCCCCAGCATTTT